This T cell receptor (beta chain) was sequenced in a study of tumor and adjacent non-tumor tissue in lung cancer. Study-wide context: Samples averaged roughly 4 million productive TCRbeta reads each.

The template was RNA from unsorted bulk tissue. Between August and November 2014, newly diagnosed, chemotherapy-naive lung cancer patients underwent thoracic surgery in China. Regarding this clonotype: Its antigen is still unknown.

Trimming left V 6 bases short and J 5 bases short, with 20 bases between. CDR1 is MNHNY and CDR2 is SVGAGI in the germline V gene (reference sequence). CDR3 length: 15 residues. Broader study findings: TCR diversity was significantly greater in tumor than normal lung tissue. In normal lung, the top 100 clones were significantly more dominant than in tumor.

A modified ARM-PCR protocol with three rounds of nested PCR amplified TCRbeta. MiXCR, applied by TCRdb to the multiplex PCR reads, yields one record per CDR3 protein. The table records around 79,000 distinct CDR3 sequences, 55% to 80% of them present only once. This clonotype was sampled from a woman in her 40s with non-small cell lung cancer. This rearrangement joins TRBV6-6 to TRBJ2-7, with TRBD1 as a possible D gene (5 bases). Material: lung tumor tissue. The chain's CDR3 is CASSLEPQAYNEQYF. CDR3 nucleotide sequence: TGTGCCAGCAGCCTGGAGCCACAGGCCTACAACGAGCAGTACTTC.